The 9 T cell receptor beta chains below come from one sample, sequenced in a study of T-cell reconstitution after alpha-beta-depleted transplantation in children (dated by TCRdb to about 2016). The sample's treatment or condition, from its label and the paper: allogeneic hematopoietic cell transplantation with graft depleted of TCRalphabeta T cells and CD19 B cells. Libraries were constructed by PCR. TCRdb records Illumina HiSeq 2500 as the sequencer. To normalize quantification of the TCRbeta repertoire, the TCR libraries were built with molecular barcoding that relied on unique molecular identifiers. In-frame beta chains were kept once TCRdb had trimmed the public reads at Q25 with fastp and called clones with MiXCR. Rows are combined by CDR3 protein, so each entry shows the most common genes and DNA. The sample table records fewer than 350,000 distinct CDR3 sequences; around 10% of these occur just once. The ten biggest clones cover less than 25% of the sample.

Sequences were derived from peripheral blood, sampled 180 days after TCRalphabeta/CD19-depleted stem cell transplant. Receptor source: a male patient aged 2-15 years who had a stem cell transplant for chronic granulomatous disease, so the T cells may come from the graft donor.

The sample holds many counts of this clonotype. J is TRBJ2-7 and V is TRBV6-5; 8 bases map to TRBD1. This CDR3 has 15 amino acids. J lost 2 bases, V lost 5 bases, and 8 bases had no gene match. The germline V gene has CDR1 MNHEY and CDR2 SVGAGI. The CDR3 spells CASSPRQGLPYEQYF. The CDR3 coding sequence is TGTGCCAGCAGTCCCCGACAGGGGCTACCCTACGAGCAGTACTTC.

Ten or more counts support this clonotype. V gene TRBV29-1 combines with J gene TRBJ2-5; 10 bases map to TRBD2. V trimming: 0 bases; J trimming: 5 bases; junction bases outside the gene matches: 9. CDR3 length: 16 amino acids. The germline V gene encodes CDR1 SQVTM and CDR2 ANQGSEA. CDR3 nucleotides: TGCAGCGTTGAAGATTTACTAGCGGGGTTCCGGGAGACCCAGTACTTC. Translated, it gives CSVEDLLAGFRETQYF.

This clonotype was seen many times. V usage is TRBV28 and J usage is TRBJ2-3; D might be TRBD1 (6 bases). The V gene's germline CDR1 is MDHEN and CDR2 SYDVKM. The CDR3 sequence is 14 residues long. Trimming stripped 6 bases from V and 4 bases from J, with 14 bases between. CDR3 region: CASSRNRVADTQYF. The CDR3 DNA sequence: TGTGCCAGCAGCCGTAACAGGGTTGCAGATACGCAGTATTTT.

This clonotype was recorded many times. The chain is built from TRBV20-1 and TRBJ2-7, with D perhaps matching TRBD2 (6 bases). Trimming removed 6 bases from V and 5 bases from J, with 20 bases in between. CDR1 and CDR2 from the germline V gene are DFQATT and SNEGSKA (reference sequence). The CDR3 is 14 residues long. The CDR3 region is CSALAGTPGHEQYF. CDR3 DNA: TGCAGTGCGTTAGCCGGGACTCCCGGGCACGAGCAGTACTTC.

As to this clonotype: This sequence may be a read error, since a much larger clone differs from it by one base. This chain joins TRBV11-3 and TRBJ2-7, with 7 bases lining up with TRBD2. The V gene's germline CDR1 is SGHNT and CDR2 YENEEA. The CDR3 sequence is 15 residues long. V lost 6 bases, J lost 4 bases, and 12 bases stayed unmatched. The CDR3 spells CASRRELAKIYEQYF. In DNA form, the CDR3 reads TGTGCCAGCAGAAGGGAACTAGCGAAGATTTACGAGCAGTACTTC.

This clonotype has a count of ten or more. J is TRBJ2-1 and V is TRBV20-1; a weak D match, TRBD1 (5 bases). This CDR3 comprises 13 residues. V was clipped by 3 bases and J by 6 bases, with 12 bases between them. CDR1 is DFQATT and CDR2 is SNEGSKA in the germline V gene (reference sequence). CDR3 residues: CSARTAHANEQFF. DNA for the CDR3: TGCAGTGCTAGGACAGCACACGCCAATGAGCAGTTCTTC.

Many counts were recorded for this clonotype. This sequence joins TRBV7-3 and TRBJ2-1; tentatively, D is TRBD1 (6 bases). Germline V gene lookup returns CDR1 SGHTA and CDR2 FQGTGA. This CDR3 is 16 amino acids long. V lost 2 bases, J lost 0 bases, and 11 bases lay in between. The DNA of the CDR3 is TGTGCCAGCAGCTTATCAGGGGCAAGCTCCTACAATGAGCAGTTCTTC. Translating gives CASSLSGASSYNEQFF.

This clonotype showed up many times. V usage is TRBV27 and J usage is TRBJ1-5, with a weak D call TRBD1 (5 bases). CDR1 and CDR2 (germline): MNHEY, SMNVEV (reference sequence). Trimming took 8 bases from V and 6 from J, leaving 17 bases between them. This CDR3 spans 14 amino acids. CDR3 sequence: CASGDFGFGQPQHF. CDR3 in DNA: TGTGCCAGCGGGGACTTCGGGTTTGGTCAGCCCCAGCATTTT.

This clonotype was counted many times. This sequence joins TRBV24-1 and TRBJ2-1; no clear D. The CDR3 covers 12 residues. With 4 bases removed from V and 9 bases from J, the gap between germline ends came to 9 bases. CDR1 and CDR2 from the germline V gene are KGHDR and SFDVKD. This chain's CDR3 is CATSDRKGEQFF. As DNA, the CDR3 is TGTGCCACCAGTGACCGGAAGGGTGAGCAGTTCTTC.